These T cell receptor beta chains were read from a single sample in a study of T cells in Graves' hyperthyroidism and ophthalmopathy. TCRdb ran MiXCR on the multiplex PCR reads and lists one entry per CDR3 protein. The sample lists about 640,000 distinct CDR3 sequences, around 21% seen once, with roughly 30% in the top ten. The sample comprised blood. The receptors were sampled from a man between 25 and 39 years old with Graves' ophthalmopathy. Both conserved end residues are trimmed from each CDR3. Clone size is given for some rows only: seen once, a few or many times, or a class if the clone is expanded.

>TRBJ2-3|few|TRBV6-5|16
ASSYRLGGRANTDTQY
>TRBJ2-1|many|TRBV5-1|13
ASRSPGSGDNEQF
>TRBJ2-7|NA|TRBV29-1|12
SVGTGTGLYEQY
>TRBJ1-1|few|TRBV3-1|12
ASSQFGQDTEAF
>TRBJ2-2|many|TRBV11-2|12
ASSSGSHTGELF
>TRBJ2-4|NA|TRBV12-3/TRBV12-4|13
ASSFGLAGANIQY
>TRBJ1-1|few|TRBV28|14
ASSLGGRPGGTEAF
>TRBJ1-2|few|TRBV4-1|14
ASSQVPGRKNYGYT
>TRBJ2-2|few|TRBV7-8|12
ASSSRVGVRELF
>TRBJ2-3|NA|TRBV7-9|12
ASSLWISTDTQY
>TRBJ2-2|NA|TRBV7-9|12
ASSLSGHTGELF
>TRBJ2-7|many|TRBV20-1|11
SASGRAVKEQY
>TRBJ2-1|many|TRBV30|12
AWGGGSSYNEQF
>TRBJ2-5|NA|TRBV12-3/TRBV12-4|16
ASSSEWDRGRLLETQY
>TRBJ2-7|NA|TRBV9|11
ASSVDPSHEQY
>TRBJ1-1|NA|TRBV7-2|11
ASSSGSNTEAF
>TRBJ2-7|few|TRBV20-1|11
SARATETYEQY
>TRBJ1-1|NA|TRBV9|11
ASSVVGQGSAF
>TRBJ1-1|few|TRBV5-1|14
ASSLAMGIMNTEAF
>TRBJ2-2|NA|TRBV30|14
AWSLNRGRETGELF
>TRBJ1-1|many|TRBV20-1|12
SARDPTGGGEAF
>TRBJ2-7|NA|TRBV2|12
ASSGRGLPYEQY
>TRBJ2-5|few|TRBV19|12
ASSIDAVRETQY
>TRBJ2-6|few|TRBV6-1|17
ASSEETSGRGSGANVLT
>TRBJ2-1|NA|TRBV4-1|13
ASSHPGQVYNEQF
>TRBJ2-2|few|TRBV2|12
ASSETSLAGELF
>TRBJ1-1|many|TRBV10-3|11
ATTGAPNTEAF
>TRBJ1-2|few|TRBV29-1|12
SVEGGPGGDGYT
>TRBJ1-2|NA|TRBV10-3|12
AISERPGDYGYT
>TRBJ2-1|many|TRBV28|13
ASRPGTSGRFEQF
>TRBJ2-7|NA|TRBV7-2|14
ASSFVRASSSYEQY
>TRBJ1-1|few|TRBV6-1|12
ASRGQGTSTEAF
>TRBJ2-5|NA|TRBV11-1|15
ASSRQRGLITQETQY
>TRBJ2-5|few|TRBV9|12
ASSVDSSQETQY
>TRBJ2-7|few|TRBV5-1|14
ASSLALGTGIHEQY
>TRBJ1-2|many|TRBV9|12
ASSVASGPEGYT
>TRBJ1-5|NA|TRBV6-2/TRBV6-3|14
ASSYAARAGNQPQH
>TRBJ2-1|few|TRBV9|13
ASSVGQPTMTEQF
>TRBJ2-7|NA|TRBV4-1|12
ASSQDRKGVEQY
>TRBJ2-1|NA|TRBV20-1|9
SATGTNYQF
>TRBJ2-3|NA|TRBV5-1|11
ASSLNGPRQWY
>TRBJ2-1|NA|TRBV30|13
AWSDTSTSINEQF
>TRBJ1-6|NA|TRBV20-1|10
SAGPINSPLH
>TRBJ2-7|NA|TRBV29-1|11
SVVARDSYEQY
>TRBJ2-3|few|TRBV9|11
ASSVAAEDTQY
>TRBJ2-2|NA|TRBV30|13
ALKGLAGNTGELF
>TRBJ2-2|NA|TRBV24-1|10
ATSPESGELF
>TRBJ2-5|many|TRBV7-8|13
ASSLARTVRETQY
>TRBJ2-7|few|TRBV4-1|13
ASSQGGQGVAEQY
>TRBJ1-4|NA|TRBV6-1|13
ASSPLGISSEKLF
>TRBJ2-3|NA|TRBV11-2|13
ASSLDRSSIDTQY
>TRBJ2-5|NA|TRBV3-1|15
ASSQVATSRLQETQY
>TRBJ2-7|NA|TRBV20-1|8
SAGQYEQY
>TRBJ2-1|few|TRBV29-1|12
SSATGTGSNEQF
>TRBJ2-3|many|TRBV18|12
ASSPSGATDTQY